These 21 T cell receptor beta chains were all obtained from the same sample, sequenced in a study of blood T cell repertoires in COVID-19. Data came from immunoSEQ multiplex PCR; TCRdb stores just in-frame clones and leaves some out. The sample has 250,000 to 350,000 clones, approximately 85% seen once. The sample comprised peripheral blood. These receptor sequences come from a human donor with COVID-19, enrolled during active disease. The donor label of this sample is uncertain.

This chain uses TRBV20-1 with TRBJ2-7; the D gene is possibly TRBD2 (6 bases). Germline values: CDR1 DFQATT, CDR2 SNEGSKA (reference sequence). Trimming pared 4 bases from V and 6 bases from J, leaving 10 bases between. This CDR3 is 11 amino acids long. The CDR3 DNA sequence: TGCAGTGCTATAGGAGGGGTCGAGCAGTACTTC. Amino acids: CSAIGGVEQYF.

The chain combines TRBV5-1 with TRBJ2-1; D is undetermined. Germline loops: CDR1 SGHRS, CDR2 YFSETQ. The CDR3 runs to 14 residues. V lost 1 base and J lost 2, with 7 bases in between. For the CDR3, the DNA is TGCGCCAGCAGCTTGCAACAAACCTACAATGAGCAGTTCTTC. Its protein product is CASSLQQTYNEQFF.

The table lists this clone with a few counts. The chain recombines TRBV9 with TRBJ2-2; TRBD2 aligns across 13 bases. Trimming took 4 bases from V and 0 from J; bases not matched to a gene: 12. The germline gives CDR1 SGDLS, CDR2 YYNGEE. The CDR3 totals 20 residues. DNA of the CDR3: TGTGCCAGCAGCATACACATTGGGACTAGCGGGATCGCGAACACCGGGGAGCTGTTTTTT. Translation: CASSIHIGTSGIANTGELFF.

V gene TRBV6-5 combines with J gene TRBJ1-5; D is unclear. Germline lookup yields CDR1 MNHEY and CDR2 SVGAGI. Trimming removed 8 bases from V and 7 bases from J, with 15 bases in between. The CDR3 spans 13 residues. The CDR3 region is CASSRMTGQPQHF. Written as DNA, the CDR3 is TGTGCCAGCTCTAGGATGACTGGGCAGCCCCAGCATTTT.

The CDR3 is CASSPRGGRARETQYF. The CDR3 coding sequence is TGTGCCAGCAGCCCCCGGGGCGGGAGGGCCCGAGAGACCCAGTACTTC. J is TRBJ2-5 and V is TRBV11-2; TRBD2 agrees at 9 bases. Germline CDR1 is SGHAT and CDR2 is FQNNGV. J gave up 4 bases and V 5 bases, and 11 bases lay outside the gene matches. The CDR3 spans 16 residues.

This clone turned up a few times. The J gene is TRBJ1-6, the V gene TRBV3-1 (or the pseudogene TRBV3-2), with 8 nucleotides matching TRBD1. Trimming removed 0 bases from V and 6 bases from J; junction bases left unmatched: 7. This CDR3 spans 17 amino acids. Germline CDR1 LGHDT, CDR2 YNNKEL (reference sequence). This CDR3 is CASSQEIQGAGNSPLHF. Written as DNA, the CDR3 is TGTGCCAGCAGCCAAGAAATTCAGGGGGCAGGTAATTCACCCCTCCACTTT.

This sequence joins TRBV19 and TRBJ1-4, with 10 positions matching TRBD1. The CDR3 loop spans 15 amino acids. Germline V lookup: CDR1 LNHDA, CDR2 SQIVND (reference sequence). The V gene end was trimmed by 5 bases and the J gene end by 6 bases; junction bases not matched to a gene: 6. This chain's CDR3 is CASSARTGGDEKLFF. The CDR3 bases are TGTGCCAGTAGTGCCCGGACAGGGGGAGATGAAAAACTGTTTTTT.

V is TRBV6-6 and J is TRBJ1-5, with D tentatively TRBD1 (5 bases). Germline CDR1 MNHNY, CDR2 SVGAGI (reference sequence). The V end was cut by 0 bases, the J end by 9 bases, with 12 bases between. The CDR3 extends over 14 amino acids. For the CDR3, the DNA is TGTGCCAGCAGTTACTCTCGGGGGTCGGGGCCCCAGCATTTT. It codes for CASSYSRGSGPQHF.

The chain employs TRBV5-4 and TRBJ2-3, with TRBD2 matching over 11 bases. The J segment lost 0 bases and the V segment lost 4 bases, leaving 7 bases of the junction unmatched. The germline V gene has CDR1 SGHNT and CDR2 YYREEE (reference sequence). The CDR3 totals 17 residues. The CDR3 loop reads CASSRGTSGSSTDTQYF. CDR3 bases: TGTGCCAGCAGCAGGGGGACTAGCGGATCTAGCACAGATACGCAGTATTTT.

V usage is TRBV28 and J usage is TRBJ2-5; TRBD1 might be the D (5 bases). CDR1 is MDHEN and CDR2 is SYDVKM in the germline V gene. The CDR3 is 13 amino acids. With 8 bases removed from V and 3 bases from J, the gap between germline ends came to 13 bases. DNA for the CDR3: TGTGCCAGCGAGTTTAGGGGTAAAGAGACCCAGTACTTC. It yields the protein CASEFRGKETQYF.

The gene calls are TRBV18 and TRBJ2-3; the D gene is possibly TRBD1 (6 bases). Germline values: CDR1 KGHSH, CDR2 LQKENI. Trimming took off 3 bases at V and 2 bases at J, with 9 bases between the two ends. CDR3 length equals 14 residues. The CDR3 DNA reads as TGTGCCAGCTCACCGGGACAAGCCACAGATACGCAGTATTTT. The encoded protein is CASSPGQATDTQYF. The complete variable domain, with remaining parts taken from reference TRBV18 and TRBJ2-3, reads NAGVMQNPRHLVRRRGQEARLRCSPMKGHSHVYWYRQLPEEGLKFMVYLQKENIIDESGMPKERFSAEFPKEGPSILRIQQVVRGDSAAYFCASSPGQATDTQYFGPGTRLTVL.

V usage is TRBV27 and J usage is TRBJ2-1, with TRBD2 matching 10 bases. CDR1 is MNHEY and CDR2 is SMNVEV in the germline V gene (reference sequence). V shed 0 bases, J shed 2 bases, and the junction held 7 bases outside the gene matches. The CDR3 is made up of 18 amino acids. The CDR3 sequence: CASSLSWASGSPYNEQFF. CDR3 DNA: TGTGCCAGCAGTTTATCGTGGGCTAGCGGGAGTCCCTACAATGAGCAGTTCTTC.

The table lists this clone with a count of one. This chain uses TRBV5-5 with TRBJ2-7; 11 bases are a match to TRBD1. The CDR3 runs 13 residues. Germline lookup yields CDR1 SGHKS and CDR2 YYEKEE (reference sequence). J lost 6 bases, V lost 4 bases, and 3 bases had no gene match. The CDR3 is CASSGTGGSEQYF. DNA of the CDR3: TGTGCCAGCAGCGGGACAGGGGGTTCCGAGCAGTACTTC.

This clone appeared a few times. The chain carries TRBV7-9 and TRBJ2-7; TRBD1 matches at 12 bases. The trim removed 5 bases at V and 3 bases at J, leaving 5 bases unmatched. The V gene's germline CDR1 is SEHNR and CDR2 FQNEAQ (reference sequence). The CDR3 is 15 amino acids. The DNA of the CDR3 is TGTGCCAGCAGCCCCGGGACAGGGGGCATCTACGAGCAGTACTTC. Encoded protein: CASSPGTGGIYEQYF.

The count of this clone is one. The CDR3 DNA reads TGTGCCAGCAGCCAAGTCTCCCCCTACGGTGAGCAGTTCTTC. Protein: CASSQVSPYGEQFF. The chain combines TRBV14 with TRBJ2-1, with D uncertain. The V and J ends lost 1 base and 9 bases respectively, with 13 bases between them. Germline values: CDR1 SGHDN, CDR2 FVKESK. The CDR3 extends over 14 amino acids.

V and J are TRBV29-1 and TRBJ2-7, with TRBD1 as a possible D gene (5 bases). The V end lost 5 bases, the J end lost 3 bases, and 14 bases lay between the germline ends. This CDR3 has 13 amino acids. Germline CDR1 and CDR2: SQVTM and ANQGSEA. CDR3 DNA sequence: TGCAGCGTTCAGGACGACAGATACTACGAGCAGTACTTC. Residues: CSVQDDRYYEQYF.

This rearrangement joins TRBV19 to TRBJ2-4; D might be TRBD2 (5 bases). CDR1 is LNHDA and CDR2 is SQIVND in the germline V gene (reference sequence). V lost 3 bases, J lost 14 bases, and 17 bases lay in between. This CDR3 comprises 13 residues. The CDR3 region is CASSIFLDSQKYF. CDR3 sequence (DNA): TGTGCCAGTAGTATTTTCTTGGACTCCCAGAAGTACTTC.

This chain links TRBV7-2 with TRBJ1-3; 7 bases map to TRBD1. V shed 4 bases, J shed 1 base, and the junction held 7 bases outside the gene matches. This CDR3 has 16 amino acids. From germline, CDR1 is SGHTA and CDR2 FQGNSA. CDR3 region: CASSSQGVRSGNTIYF. CDR3 bases: TGTGCCAGCAGCTCCCAGGGGGTTCGGTCTGGAAACACCATATATTTT.

A single count supports this clone. The chain recombines TRBV27 with TRBJ1-1, with a tentative D call TRBD1 (5 bases). Per germline, CDR1 MNHEY and CDR2 SMNVEV (reference sequence). Trimming took 1 base from V and 0 from J, leaving 9 bases between them. The CDR3 length is 15 residues. CDR3 region: CASSLYTGMNTEAFF. The CDR3 coding sequence is TGTGCCAGCAGTTTATATACAGGTATGAACACTGAAGCTTTCTTT.

The chain joins TRBV11-3 to TRBJ2-1, with 9 bases lining up with TRBD2. There are 15 residues in the CDR3. Losses at the gene ends were 1 base for V and 5 bases for J; bases not matched to a gene: 3. CDR1 and CDR2 (germline): SGHNT, YENEEA. The CDR3 spells CASSLGGGVHNEQFF. Written as DNA, the CDR3 is TGTGCCAGCAGCTTAGGCGGGGGGGTTCACAATGAGCAGTTCTTC.

This sequence joins TRBV2 and TRBJ1-1; TRBD1 might be the D (5 bases). Germline loops: CDR1 SNHLY, CDR2 FYNNEI. The CDR3 extends over 13 amino acids. The ends were cut back, 6 bases at V and 2 bases at J, with 10 bases in the middle. The CDR3 bases are TGTGCCAGCAGCGGGACTCCTAACACTGAAGCTTTCTTT. This gives the protein CASSGTPNTEAFF.